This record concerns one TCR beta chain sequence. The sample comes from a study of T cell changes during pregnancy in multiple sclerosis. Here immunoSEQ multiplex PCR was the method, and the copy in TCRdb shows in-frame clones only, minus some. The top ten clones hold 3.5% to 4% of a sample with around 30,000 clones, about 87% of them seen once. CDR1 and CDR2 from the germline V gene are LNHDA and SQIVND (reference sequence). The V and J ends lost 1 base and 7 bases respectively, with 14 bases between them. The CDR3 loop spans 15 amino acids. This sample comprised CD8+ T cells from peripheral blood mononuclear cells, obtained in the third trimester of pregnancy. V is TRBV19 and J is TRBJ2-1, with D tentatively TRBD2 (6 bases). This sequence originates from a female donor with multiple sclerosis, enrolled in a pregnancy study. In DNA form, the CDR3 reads TGTGCCAGTAGTATAGGGCGGGGTCCATTTAATGAGCAGTTCTTC. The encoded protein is CASSIGRGPFNEQFF.